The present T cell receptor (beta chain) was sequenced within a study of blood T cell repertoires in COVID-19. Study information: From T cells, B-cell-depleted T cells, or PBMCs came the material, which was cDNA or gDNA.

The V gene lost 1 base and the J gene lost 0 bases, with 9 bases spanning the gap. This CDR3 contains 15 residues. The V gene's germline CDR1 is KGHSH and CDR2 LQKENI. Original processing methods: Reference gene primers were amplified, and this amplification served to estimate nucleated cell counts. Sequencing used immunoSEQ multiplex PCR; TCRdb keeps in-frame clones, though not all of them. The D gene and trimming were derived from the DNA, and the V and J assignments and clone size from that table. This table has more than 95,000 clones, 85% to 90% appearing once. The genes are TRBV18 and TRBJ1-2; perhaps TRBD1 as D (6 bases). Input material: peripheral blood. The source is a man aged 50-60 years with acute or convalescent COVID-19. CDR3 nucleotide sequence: TGTGCCAGCTCACCACGGGACAACCCTAACTATGGCTACACCTTC. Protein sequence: CASSPRDNPNYGYTF.